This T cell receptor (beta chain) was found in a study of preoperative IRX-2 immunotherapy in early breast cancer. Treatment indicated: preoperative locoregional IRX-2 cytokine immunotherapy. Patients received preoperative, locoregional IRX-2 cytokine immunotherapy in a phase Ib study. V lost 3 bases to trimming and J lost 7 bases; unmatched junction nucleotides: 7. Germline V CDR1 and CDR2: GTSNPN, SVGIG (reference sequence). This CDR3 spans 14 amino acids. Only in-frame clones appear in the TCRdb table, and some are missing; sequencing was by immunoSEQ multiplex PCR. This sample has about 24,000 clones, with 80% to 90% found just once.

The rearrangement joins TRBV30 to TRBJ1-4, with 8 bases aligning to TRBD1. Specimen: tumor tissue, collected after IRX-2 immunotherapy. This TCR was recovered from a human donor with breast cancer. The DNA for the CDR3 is TGTGCCTGGAGGAGTACAGGGGGAGTTGAAAAACTGTTTTTT. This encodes CAWRSTGGVEKLFF.